The 30 T cell receptor beta chains below come from one sample, sequenced in a study of cytomegalovirus exposure and HLA in healthy donors. The protocol was immunoSEQ multiplex PCR, while the TCRdb copy is restricted to in-frame clones and leaves out a portion. Here the sample spans around 150,000 clones, approximately 96% being singletons. Sequencing was performed on PBMCs. These receptors came from a woman between 18 and 30 years old in good health and CMV-seronegative.

V and J are TRBV5-5 and TRBJ1-2; TRBD1 matches at 11 bases. The CDR3 consists of 15 residues. The germline V gene has CDR1 SGHKS and CDR2 YYEKEE (reference sequence). With V trimmed by 0 bases and J by 5 bases, 3 bases remained unmatched. The CDR3 sequence: CASSLGTGGDYGYTF. The CDR3 bases are TGTGCCAGCAGCTTGGGGACAGGGGGCGATTATGGCTACACCTTC.

The chain couples TRBV19 to TRBJ1-1, with a tentative D call TRBD1 (6 bases). The CDR3 loop spans 13 amino acids. Germline-derived CDR1 and CDR2 are LNHDA and SQIVND (reference sequence). V shed 3 bases and J shed 5 bases, with 10 bases lying between them. CDR3 in amino acids: CASSIDRTTEAFF. The CDR3 DNA reads as TGTGCCAGTAGTATCGACAGGACAACTGAAGCTTTCTTT.

The genes are TRBV4-1 and TRBJ1-2; no firm D call. CDR3 length: 17 amino acids. Germline lookup yields CDR1 MGHRA and CDR2 YSYEKL. V was cut by 1 base and J by 3 bases, with 18 bases left in between. The CDR3 here is CASSQAYPGKGDYGYTF. The CDR3 DNA reads as TGCGCCAGCAGCCAAGCCTACCCCGGGAAGGGAGACTATGGCTACACCTTC.

The chain joins TRBV6-5 to TRBJ2-1, with TRBD2 matching 8 bases. J was trimmed by 8 bases and V by 2 bases; bases with no gene match: 8. The CDR3 runs 15 residues. The germline gives CDR1 MNHEY, CDR2 SVGAGI. CDR3 loop: CASSYGAGGGDEQFF. The CDR3 region has the DNA TGTGCCAGCAGTTACGGGGCGGGGGGAGGCGATGAGCAGTTCTTC.

This clone was counted a single time. This chain links TRBV6-5 with TRBJ2-7, with 7 positions matching TRBD1. This CDR3 contains 15 residues. After removal of 5 bases from V and 0 bases from J, the junction contained 7 bases not matched to a gene. Germline values: CDR1 MNHEY, CDR2 SVGAGI. CDR3 protein: CASSQPGQLSYEQYF. As DNA, the CDR3 is TGTGCCAGCAGTCAGCCGGGACAGCTCTCCTACGAGCAGTACTTC.

The V gene is TRBV4-1, the J gene TRBJ1-2; D is unresolved. Deletions cut 4 bases from V and 4 bases from J, with 25 bases between. Germline V CDR1 and CDR2: MGHRA, YSYEKL. The CDR3 covers 18 residues. CDR3 region: CASSLKQNVYVGAYGYTF. The CDR3 coding sequence is TGCGCCAGCAGCCTCAAGCAAAATGTTTATGTCGGAGCCTATGGCTACACCTTC.

The chain joins TRBV4-2 to TRBJ2-7; TRBD2 matches 10 bases. J was trimmed by 5 bases and V by 0 bases; bases with no gene match: 4. CDR1 is LGHNA and CDR2 is YNFKEQ in the germline V gene. This CDR3 region has 15 residues. As DNA, the CDR3 is TGTGCCAGCAGCCAAGAGGCACTAGCGGGGAACGAGCAGTACTTC. Its translation: CASSQEALAGNEQYF.

This chain uses TRBV7-9 with TRBJ1-2; no clear D. The germline V gene encodes CDR1 SEHNR and CDR2 FQNEAQ (reference sequence). The CDR3 has 15 residues. Trimming pared 5 bases from V and 4 bases from J, leaving 17 bases between. The CDR3 loop reads CASSAPGIDRYGYTF. The CDR3 DNA follows: TGTGCCAGCAGCGCCCCCGGGATAGACCGCTATGGCTACACCTTC.

The rearrangement links TRBV6-5 to TRBJ1-6, with D perhaps TRBD1 (5 bases). Germline-derived CDR1 and CDR2 are MNHEY and SVGAGI. V was cut by 6 bases and J by 3 bases, with 9 bases left in between. The length of the CDR3 is 14 residues. CDR3: CASRRQSYNSPLHF. The CDR3 DNA follows: TGTGCCAGCAGGCGACAGAGCTATAATTCACCCCTCCACTTT.

V usage is TRBV6-5 and J usage is TRBJ1-2, with D possibly being TRBD1 (5 bases). Deletions cut 0 bases from V and 7 bases from J, with 12 bases between. This CDR3 comprises 14 residues. CDR1 is MNHEY, CDR2 SVGAGI, per germline. The CDR3 here is CASSYSGEIFGYTF. The CDR3 nucleotides read TGTGCCAGCAGTTACTCAGGGGAAATTTTTGGCTACACCTTC.

The chain carries TRBV27 and TRBJ1-1, with 10 bases lining up with TRBD1. The CDR3 has 14 amino acids. Trimming removed 6 bases from V and 5 bases from J; junction bases left unmatched: 6. CDR1 is MNHEY and CDR2 is SMNVEV in the germline V gene (reference sequence). The chain's CDR3 is CASRTGGGMTEAFF. CDR3 nucleotide sequence: TGTGCCAGCAGGACAGGGGGCGGTATGACTGAAGCTTTCTTT.

This clone was seen once. A read error may account for a junction end that differs from germline. The DNA for the CDR3 is TGTGCCAGTCGGATAGCGGGGGGACAAGGGACCCAGTACTTC. Amino acids: CASRIAGGQGTQYF. V is TRBV19 and J is TRBJ2-5; 10 positions match TRBD2. Germline V lookup: CDR1 LNHDA, CDR2 SQIVND (reference sequence). CDR3 length equals 14 residues.

The V and J genes are TRBV29-1 and TRBJ2-3, with 8 bases identical to TRBD2. Looked up from germline, CDR1 is SQVTM and CDR2 is ANQGSEA. V shed 7 bases and J 4 bases; nucleotides not matched to a gene: 7. The CDR3 is 13 amino acids. DNA of the CDR3: TGCAGCGCTCCGGGACTAGTCTCAGATACGCAGTATTTT. This translates into CSAPGLVSDTQYF.

The V and J genes are TRBV21-1 and TRBJ2-1; no check of the table's D call, TRBD2, against the DNA was made. TRBV21-1 is recorded as a pseudogene. The CDR3 contains 16 residues. This CDR3 is CASSKHPPSSYNEQFF. The CDR3 bases are TGTGCCAGCAGCAAACACCCACCTAGCTCCTACAATGAGCAGTTCTTC.

The chain recombines TRBV9 with TRBJ2-3; 11 bases line up with TRBD2. The trim removed 0 bases at V and 5 bases at J, leaving 5 bases unmatched. Looked up from germline, CDR1 is SGDLS and CDR2 is YYNGEE. The CDR3 loop spans 16 amino acids. Here the CDR3 reads CASSVVAGGPRDTQYF. The CDR3 DNA reads TGTGCCAGCAGCGTAGTAGCGGGGGGGCCCCGAGATACGCAGTATTTT.

The V and J genes are TRBV15 and TRBJ2-5; 9 bases map to TRBD1. Unmatched junction bases numbered 12, after V lost 5 bases and J lost 2 bases. CDR1 and CDR2 (germline): LNHNV, YYDKDF (reference sequence). There are 17 residues in the CDR3. CDR3 residues: CATSGLSRDRAQETQYF. The CDR3 bases are TGTGCCACCAGCGGACTAAGCCGGGACAGGGCTCAAGAGACCCAGTACTTC.

V is TRBV4-2 and J is TRBJ2-5, with 12 bases matching TRBD2. This CDR3 has 19 residues. Germline lookup yields CDR1 LGHNA and CDR2 YNFKEQ. J gave up 5 bases and V 3 bases, and 16 bases lay outside the gene matches. This CDR3 is CASSHRASGGAGQGETQYF. The CDR3 DNA sequence: TGTGCCAGCAGCCATCGAGCTAGCGGGGGGGCGGGACAAGGGGAGACCCAGTACTTC.

The chain employs TRBV6-5 and TRBJ2-7; no clear D. The germline V gene encodes CDR1 MNHEY and CDR2 SVGAGI. V was trimmed by 0 bases and J by 6 bases, leaving 3 bases between them. CDR3 length: 11 residues. CDR3 residues: CASSYSREQYF. CDR3 in DNA: TGTGCCAGCAGTTACTCCCGCGAGCAGTACTTC.

This clone has just a few counts. The CDR3 is CSVELGQGEAFF. The CDR3 DNA reads TGCAGCGTTGAACTAGGGCAGGGTGAAGCTTTCTTT. J is TRBJ1-1 and V is TRBV29-1; D might be TRBD1 (5 bases). CDR3 size: 12 residues. V lost 2 bases and J 7 bases, leaving 11 bases between the germline ends. Per the germline V gene, CDR1 is SQVTM and CDR2 is ANQGSEA.

CDR3 amino acids: CASSETGNQPQHF. CDR3 sequence (DNA): TGTGCCAGCAGTGAGACAGGGAACCAGCCCCAGCATTTT. The rearrangement joins TRBV2 to TRBJ1-5; the match to TRBD1 covers 7 bases. The CDR3 sequence is 13 residues long. V lost 3 bases, J lost 7 bases, and 3 bases stayed unmatched. Germline-derived CDR1 and CDR2 are SNHLY and FYNNEI.

The gene calls are TRBV18 and TRBJ1-2; TRBD1 aligns across 7 bases. Trimming cost V 4 bases and J 2 bases; bases outside gene matches: 7. In germline, CDR1 is KGHSH, CDR2 LQKENI. The CDR3 runs 15 residues. CDR3 loop: CASSRLSQGNYGYTF. In DNA, the CDR3 is TGTGCCAGCTCACGATTGTCACAGGGGAACTATGGCTACACCTTC.

This clone has just one count. V is TRBV7-2 and J is TRBJ1-1; no definite D call. This CDR3 is built from 16 residues. Germline V lookup: CDR1 SGHTA, CDR2 FQGNSA. V lost 2 bases and J 0 bases, leaving 13 bases between the germline ends. CDR3 in DNA: TGTGCCAGCAGCTTATATTCAGCAGGCCTGAACACTGAAGCTTTCTTT. Amino acids: CASSLYSAGLNTEAFF.

CDR3 in DNA: TGTGCCAGCAGCTCGGCTATGACAGCAACTAATGAAAAACTGTTTTTT. The encoded protein is CASSSAMTATNEKLFF. The chain links TRBV5-6 to TRBJ1-4; perhaps TRBD1 as D (5 bases). Germline V gene lookup returns CDR1 SGHDT and CDR2 YYEEEE. V was shortened by 3 bases and J by 0 bases, with 12 bases between the two germline ends. The CDR3 length is 16 residues.

The rearrangement joins TRBV5-1 to TRBJ1-4; 8 bases fit TRBD1. The CDR3 is 14 amino acids. With V trimmed by 4 bases and J by 8 bases, 7 bases remained unmatched. The germline gives CDR1 SGHRS, CDR2 YFSETQ. CDR3 in DNA: TGCGCCAGCAGCCCAGGACAGGGAACGGAAAAACTGTTTTTT. As protein: CASSPGQGTEKLFF.

This chain joins TRBV6-5 and TRBJ1-1, with 7 bases fitting TRBD1. CDR1 and CDR2 from the germline V gene are MNHEY and SVGAGI. The ends lost 5 bases at V and 5 bases at J; junction bases unmatched: 11. CDR3 size: 15 residues. The CDR3 sequence is CASSATGEVGTEAFF. Written as DNA, the CDR3 is TGTGCCAGCAGTGCCACAGGGGAGGTAGGGACTGAAGCTTTCTTT.

V gene TRBV5-1 combines with J gene TRBJ1-2; D call uncertain. The V end was cut by 0 bases, the J end by 5 bases, with 14 bases between. The germline V gene has CDR1 SGHRS and CDR2 YFSETQ. The CDR3 runs 15 residues. The CDR3 protein is CASSLEQTKRYGYTF. CDR3 bases: TGCGCCAGCAGCTTGGAACAGACAAAAAGATATGGCTACACCTTC. The full variable domain, rest sourced from reference TRBV5-1 and TRBJ1-2, is KAGVTQTPRYLIKTRGQQVTLSCSPISGHRSVSWYQQTPGQGLQFLFEYFSETQRNKGNFPGRFSGRQFSNSRSEMNVSTLELGDSALYLCASSLEQTKRYGYTFGSGTRLTVV.

J is TRBJ2-3 and V is TRBV9, with D unclear. Deletions cut 4 bases from V and 2 bases from J, with 11 bases between. The CDR3 covers 14 residues. Germline V gene data show CDR1 as SGDLS and CDR2 as YYNGEE. The CDR3 is CASSLQALTDTQYF. CDR3 coding DNA: TGTGCCAGCAGCTTGCAGGCCCTCACAGATACGCAGTATTTT.

The chain joins TRBV5-1 to TRBJ2-1; 9 bases are shared with TRBD1. The CDR3 is 15 amino acids. Germline V CDR1 and CDR2: SGHRS, YFSETQ. Trimming at V came to 0 bases and at J to 10 bases, leaving 8 bases not matched to a gene. The CDR3 region is CASSLAQDRGEEQFF. For the CDR3, the DNA is TGCGCCAGCAGCTTGGCCCAGGACAGGGGCGAAGAGCAGTTCTTC. The complete variable domain, with remaining parts taken from reference TRBV5-1 and TRBJ2-1, reads KAGVTQTPRYLIKTRGQQVTLSCSPISGHRSVSWYQQTPGQGLQFLFEYFSETQRNKGNFPGRFSGRQFSNSRSEMNVSTLELGDSALYLCASSLAQDRGEEQFFGPGTRLTVL.

The V call is TRBV4-2, the J call TRBJ2-7; 9 positions match TRBD1. The V and J ends lost 2 bases and 2 bases, in that order; junction bases with no gene match: 4. In germline, CDR1 is LGHNA, CDR2 YNFKEQ. This CDR3 is 15 amino acids long. In nucleotides, the CDR3 is TGTGCCAGCAGCCAACCAGGGACAGGGCCCTACGAGCAGTACTTC. Translated, it gives CASSQPGTGPYEQYF.

V and J are TRBV7-3 and TRBJ2-7, with D perhaps TRBD1 (5 bases). Germline CDR1 SGHTA, CDR2 FQGTGA. There are 15 residues in the CDR3. V lost 5 bases to trimming and J lost 7 bases, with 21 bases between them. In DNA form, the CDR3 reads TGTGCCAGCAGCGGGAAAAGGGGAAACATGGGGGAGCAGTACTTC. Residues: CASSGKRGNMGEQYF.